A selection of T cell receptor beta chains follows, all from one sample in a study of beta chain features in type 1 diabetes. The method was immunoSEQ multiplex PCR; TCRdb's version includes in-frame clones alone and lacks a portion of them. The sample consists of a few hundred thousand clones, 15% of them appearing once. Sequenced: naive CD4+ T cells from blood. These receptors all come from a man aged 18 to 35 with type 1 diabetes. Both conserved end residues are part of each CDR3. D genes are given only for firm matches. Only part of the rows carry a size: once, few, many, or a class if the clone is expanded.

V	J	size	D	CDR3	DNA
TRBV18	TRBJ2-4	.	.	CASSPAGVPIQYF	TGTGCCAGCTCACCAGCAGGGGTTCCCATTCAGTACTTC
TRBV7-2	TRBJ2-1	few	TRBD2	CASSLGGTSYNEQFF	TGTGCCAGCAGCTTAGGGGGGACTAGCTACAATGAGCAGTTCTTC
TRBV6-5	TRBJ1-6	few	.	CAARQRTDSWSPLHF	TGTGCCGCCAGGCAGAGGACAGACTCATGGTCACCCCTCCACTTT
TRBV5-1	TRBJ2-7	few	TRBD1	CASSSDRVHEQYF	TGCGCCAGCAGCTCGGACAGGGTCCACGAGCAGTACTTC
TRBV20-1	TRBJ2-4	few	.	CSAQGRNIQYF	TGCAGTGCCCAGGGAAGGAACATTCAGTACTTC
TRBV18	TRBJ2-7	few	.	CASGQRTYEQYF	TGTGCCAGCGGACAGAGAACCTACGAGCAGTACTTC
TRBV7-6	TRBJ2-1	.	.	CASSLSRGNYNEQFF	TGTGCCAGCAGCTTATCGCGGGGCAATTACAATGAGCAGTTCTTC
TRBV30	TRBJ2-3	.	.	CAWSVQGADTQYF	TGTGCCTGGAGTGTACAGGGCGCAGATACGCAGTATTTT
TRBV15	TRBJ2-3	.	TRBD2	CATSSGQASGRDTQYF	TGTGCCACCAGCAGCGGGCAGGCTAGCGGGAGAGATACGCAGTATTTT
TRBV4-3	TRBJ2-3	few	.	CASSRSGRTPDTQYF	TGCGCCAGCAGCCGTAGCGGAAGAACCCCAGATACGCAGTATTTT
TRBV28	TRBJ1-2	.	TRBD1	CASGEQGAGGYTF	TGTGCCAGCGGGGAACAGGGGGCGGGTGGCTACACCTTC
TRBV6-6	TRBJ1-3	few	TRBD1	CASSYSDREYTIYF	TGTGCCAGCAGTTACTCGGACAGGGAGTACACCATATATTTT
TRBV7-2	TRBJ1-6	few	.	CASSLTPGLDSPLHF	TGTGCCAGCAGCTTGACCCCGGGATTAGATTCACCCCTCCACTTT
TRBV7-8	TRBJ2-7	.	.	CASSPDRLSSYEQYF	TGTGCCAGCAGCCCCGACAGGTTAAGCTCCTACGAGCAGTACTTC
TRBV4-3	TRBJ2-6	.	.	CASSQDRPGYGANVLTF	TGCGCCAGCAGCCAAGATCGTCCAGGGTATGGGGCCAACGTCCTGACTTTC
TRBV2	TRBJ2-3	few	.	CASSPRQGDTQYF	TGTGCCAGCAGTCCCAGGCAGGGAGATACGCAGTATTTT
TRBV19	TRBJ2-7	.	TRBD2	CASSPSGRFTYEQYF	TGTGCCAGTAGTCCTAGCGGGAGGTTTACCTACGAGCAGTACTTC
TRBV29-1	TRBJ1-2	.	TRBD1	CSVRGQYYGYTF	TGCAGCGTTAGGGGACAGTACTATGGCTACACCTTC
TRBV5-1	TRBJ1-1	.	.	CASSLLGQLNTEAFF	TGCGCCAGCAGCTTGTTAGGACAGCTAAACACTGAAGCTTTCTTT
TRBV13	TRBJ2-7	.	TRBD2	CASSSRGGALNEQYF	TGTGCCAGCAGCTCGCGCGGGGGGGCCCTTAACGAGCAGTACTTC
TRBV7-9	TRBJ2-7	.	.	CASSAGRTYEQYF	TGTGCCAGCAGCGCGGGACGGACCTACGAGCAGTACTTC
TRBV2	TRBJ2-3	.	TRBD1	CASSEQGETSTDTQYF	TGTGCCAGCAGTGAGCAGGGGGAGACTAGCACAGATACGCAGTATTTT
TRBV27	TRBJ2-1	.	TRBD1	CASSLWDRSYNEQFF	TGTGCCAGCAGTTTATGGGACAGGAGTTACAATGAGCAGTTCTTC
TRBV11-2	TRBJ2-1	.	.	CASSFYGRGGEQFF	TGTGCCAGCAGCTTTTACGGCCGAGGCGGTGAGCAGTTCTTC
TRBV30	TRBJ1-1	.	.	CAWRPGAFGEAFF	TGTGCCTGGAGGCCTGGGGCCTTCGGTGAAGCTTTCTTT
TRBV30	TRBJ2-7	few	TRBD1	CAWSFRGYEQYF	TGTGCCTGGAGTTTCAGGGGGTACGAGCAGTACTTC
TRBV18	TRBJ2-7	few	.	CASSTDEGSYEQYF	TGTGCCAGCTCAACCGACGAGGGATCCTACGAGCAGTACTTC
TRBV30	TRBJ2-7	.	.	CAWSLHGMNYEQYF	TGTGCCTGGAGTTTACATGGCATGAACTACGAGCAGTACTTC
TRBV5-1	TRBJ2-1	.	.	CASSLAGPPVRDEQFF	TGCGCCAGCAGCTTAGCCGGTCCGCCTGTCCGCGATGAGCAGTTCTTC
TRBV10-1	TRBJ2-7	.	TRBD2	CASSDGLAGGLDEQYF	TGCGCCAGCAGTGATGGACTAGCGGGGGGGCTGGACGAGCAGTACTTC
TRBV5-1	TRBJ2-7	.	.	CASRWTESSYEQYF	TGCGCCAGCAGATGGACAGAGAGCTCCTACGAGCAGTACTTC
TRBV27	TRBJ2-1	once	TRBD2	CASSPEREGYNEQFF	TGTGCCAGCAGCCCCGAGCGGGAGGGGTACAATGAGCAGTTCTTC
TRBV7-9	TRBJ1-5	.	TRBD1	CASTTTGENQPQHF	TGTGCCAGCACCACGACAGGGGAAAATCAGCCCCAGCATTTT
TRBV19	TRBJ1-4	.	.	CASSPSATNEKLFF	TGTGCCAGTAGCCCCAGCGCAACTAATGAAAAACTGTTTTTT
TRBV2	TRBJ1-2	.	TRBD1	CASSAGTGDGYTF	TGTGCCAGCAGCGCCGGGACAGGGGATGGCTACACCTTC
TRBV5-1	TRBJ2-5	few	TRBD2	CASSPQTQREGPRETQYF	TGCGCCAGCAGCCCTCAAACTCAGCGGGAGGGCCCAAGGGAGACCCAGTACTTC
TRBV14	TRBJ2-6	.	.	CASSPSSGANVLTF	TGTGCCAGCAGCCCGAGCTCTGGGGCCAACGTCCTGACTTTC
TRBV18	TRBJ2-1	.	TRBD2	CASSPPAGGASDEQFF	TGTGCCAGCTCACCACCGGCGGGAGGGGCTTCCGATGAGCAGTTCTTC
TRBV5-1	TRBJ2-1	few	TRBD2	CASSQTSGTNSYNEQFF	TGCGCCAGCAGCCAGACTAGCGGGACAAACTCCTACAATGAGCAGTTCTTC
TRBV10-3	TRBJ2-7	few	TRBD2	CAISRPGLGAEQYF	TGTGCCATCAGTCGTCCGGGACTAGGAGCCGAGCAGTACTTC
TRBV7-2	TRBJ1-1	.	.	CASSRWQGNTEAFF	TGTGCCAGCAGCCGGTGGCAGGGGAACACTGAAGCTTTCTTT
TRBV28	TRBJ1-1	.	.	CASSGTYRDAFF	TGTGCCAGCAGTGGCACGTACAGGGACGCTTTCTTT
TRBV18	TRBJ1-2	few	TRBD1	CASSPYRGQDYGYTF	TGTGCCAGCTCACCTTACAGGGGGCAGGACTATGGCTACACCTTC
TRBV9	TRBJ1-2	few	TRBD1	CASNVMDRGGHGYTF	TGTGCCAGCAACGTGATGGACAGGGGAGGCCATGGCTACACCTTC
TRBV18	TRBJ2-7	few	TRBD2	CASSPASGGYEQYF	TGTGCCAGCTCACCTGCGTCGGGGGGGTACGAGCAGTACTTC
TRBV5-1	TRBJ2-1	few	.	CASSLQGDSSYNEQFF	TGCGCCAGCAGCTTGCAGGGCGATAGCTCCTACAATGAGCAGTTCTTC
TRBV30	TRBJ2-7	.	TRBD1	CAWSVALIDYRGERDEQYF	TGTGCCTGGAGTGTAGCCCTAATTGACTACAGGGGCGAGAGGGACGAGCAGTACTTC
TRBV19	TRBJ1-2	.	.	CASSILASQGIRWGYTF	TGTGCCAGTAGTATTTTGGCAAGCCAGGGAATACGGTGGGGCTACACCTTC
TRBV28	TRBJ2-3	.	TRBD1	CASSLWGQGIDTQYF	TGTGCCAGCAGTTTATGGGGACAGGGGATCGATACGCAGTATTTT
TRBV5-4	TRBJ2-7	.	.	CASSLTGSYEQYF	TGTGCCAGCAGCTTGACCGGCTCCTACGAGCAGTACTTC